The 22 T cell receptor beta chains below all came from one sample that was sequenced in a study of T cell repertoires in cytomegalovirus infection. TCRdb called the reads again in MiXCR, with one record for every CDR3 protein. The table includes under 850,000 distinct CDR3 sequences, less than 40% detected once. The specimen sequenced was PBMCs. The receptors stem from a human donor in good health (CMV status not recorded). Some clones in this sample may be carry-over from other donors' samples.

The V and J genes are TRBV5-5 and TRBJ2-2; D might be TRBD2 (5 bases). CDR1 and CDR2 (germline): SGHKS, YYEKEE (reference sequence). There are 15 residues in the CDR3. With 4 bases removed from V and 1 base from J, the gap between germline ends came to 11 bases. The DNA for the CDR3 is TGTGCCAGCAGCCTTTTCGGACTGAACACCGGGGAGCTGTTTTTT. It specifies CASSLFGLNTGELFF.

This clonotype was picked up many times. This chain uses TRBV7-9 with TRBJ2-1; possibly TRBD2 for D (5 bases). The CDR3 runs to 14 residues. V lost 5 bases and J lost 8, with 16 bases in between. Germline loops: CDR1 SEHNR, CDR2 FQNEAQ (reference sequence). The CDR3 DNA sequence: TGTGCCAGCAGCCTCCAGAGGGCGGCTGATGAGCAGTTCTTC. It encodes CASSLQRAADEQFF. Full variable domain (outside the CDR3, taken from reference TRBV7-9 and TRBJ2-1): DTGVSQNPRHKITKRGQNVTFRCDPISEHNRLYWYRQTLGQGPEFLTYFQNEAQLEKSRLLSDRFSAERPKGSFSTLEIQRTEQGDSAMYLCASSLQRAADEQFFGPGTRLTVL.

The chain uses TRBV20-1 and TRBJ2-1, with TRBD2 matching 8 bases. Germline trimming cut 6 bases from V and 9 bases from J; bases unmatched to any gene: 16. This CDR3 comprises 15 residues. Germline V gene lookup returns CDR1 DFQATT and CDR2 SNEGSKA (reference sequence). The CDR3, as DNA: TGCAGTGCCCCTATCGGGGGGGGGGGTTTGGGTGAGCAGTTCTTC. Residues: CSAPIGGGGLGEQFF.

This clonotype was seen many times. The chain recombines TRBV7-2 with TRBJ2-1; D may be TRBD1 (5 bases). Germline V lookup: CDR1 SGHTA, CDR2 FQGNSA. The CDR3 runs to 17 residues. V lost 3 bases to trimming and J lost 6 bases, with 21 bases between them. The DNA of the CDR3 is TGTGCCAGCAGCTTCGGGCAGGGCCGATCGATGCTCAATGAGCAGTTCTTC. This codes for CASSFGQGRSMLNEQFF.

DNA of the CDR3: TGTGCCAGCAGCTTTGACATCTACACAGATACGCAGTATTTT. Translated, it gives CASSFDIYTDTQYF. The V call is TRBV5-5, the J call TRBJ2-3; D call uncertain. Germline V lookup: CDR1 SGHKS, CDR2 YYEKEE (reference sequence). This CDR3 is built from 14 residues. Trimming took 2 bases from V and 2 from J, leaving 9 bases between them.

This clonotype was seen a few times. The J gene is TRBJ1-3, the V gene TRBV28; D is ambiguous. The CDR3 spans 13 residues. Germline lookup yields CDR1 MDHEN and CDR2 SYDVKM. Trimming pared 3 bases from V and 3 bases from J, leaving 6 bases between. CDR3 residues: CASSLTIGNTIYF. CDR3 in DNA: TGTGCCAGCAGTTTGACAATTGGAAACACCATATATTTT.

V usage is TRBV4-1 and J usage is TRBJ1-1, with no clear D. V lost 1 base, J lost 4 bases, and 10 bases lay in between. Germline V lookup: CDR1 MGHRA, CDR2 YSYEKL. CDR3 length equals 14 residues. This CDR3 reads CASSQVDRGTEAFF. The CDR3 bases are TGCGCCAGCAGCCAAGTAGACCGGGGCACTGAAGCTTTCTTT.

This clonotype showed up just a few times. This chain links TRBV28 with TRBJ2-4; D uncertain. CDR1 is MDHEN, CDR2 SYDVKM, per germline. The V and J ends lost 3 bases and 5 bases respectively, with 8 bases between them. CDR3 size: 13 residues. The CDR3 DNA reads TGTGCCAGCAGTTTGTCCTATCAAAACATTCAGTACTTC. Its protein product is CASSLSYQNIQYF. The variable domain in full, completed from reference TRBV28 and TRBJ2-4, reads DVKVTQSSRYLVKRTGEKVFLECVQDMDHENMFWYRQDPGLGLRLIYFSYDVKMKEKGDIPEGYSVSREKKERFSLILESASTNQTSMYLCASSLSYQNIQYFGAGTRLSVL.

Note on this clonotype: A single base separates this from a much larger clone, so it may be a read error. The chain combines TRBV7-2 with TRBJ1-6, with TRBD1 as a possible D gene (6 bases). V lost 5 bases to trimming and J lost 6 bases, with 17 bases between them. Germline V CDR1 and CDR2: SGHTA, FQGNSA. The CDR3 length is 16 residues. This CDR3 reads CASSLGQRAFNSPLHF. In nucleotides, the CDR3 is TGTGCCAGCAGCCTAGGACAGCGGGCGTTTAATTCACCCCTCCACTTT.

The chain employs TRBV27 and TRBJ2-7; 13 positions agree with TRBD2. Germline lookup yields CDR1 MNHEY and CDR2 SMNVEV (reference sequence). Trimming cost V 5 bases and J 2 bases; bases outside gene matches: 9. The CDR3 sequence is 17 residues long. The CDR3 reads CASSPWTSGGSTYEQYF. The DNA of the CDR3 is TGTGCCAGCAGTCCGTGGACTAGCGGGGGTTCCACCTACGAGCAGTACTTC.

The V and J genes are TRBV20-1 and TRBJ2-1; D is undetermined. The V end was cut by 6 bases, the J end by 7 bases, with 7 bases between. This CDR3 is 10 amino acids long. In germline, CDR1 is DFQATT, CDR2 SNEGSKA (reference sequence). CDR3 in DNA: TGCAGTGCGGGGATGAATGAGCAGTTCTTC. Protein product: CSAGMNEQFF.

A note on this clonotype: The conserved phenylalanine or tryptophan normally closing the CDR3 is absent here, so this likely arose from a read error. V gene TRBV12-3 or TRBV12-4 combines with J gene TRBJ2-5, with D perhaps matching TRBD2 (7 bases). The CDR3 loop spans 14 amino acids. The germline V and J ends were trimmed by 2 bases and 11 bases, with 18 bases remaining between them. In DNA, the CDR3 is TGTGCCAGCAGTTTACGGGGGGTTCAAGGGACACAGTACTTA. It encodes CASSLRGVQGTQYL.

This clonotype appeared a few times. This sequence joins TRBV24-1 and TRBJ1-5, with 8 bases fitting TRBD1. The CDR3 is made up of 17 amino acids. J gave up 2 bases and V 3 bases, and 8 bases lay outside the gene matches. From germline, CDR1 is KGHDR and CDR2 SFDVKD. The CDR3 DNA reads as TGTGCCACCAGTGATAAAAGGACAGGGTGGGGCAATCAGCCCCAGCATTTT. Its translation: CATSDKRTGWGNQPQHF.

This clonotype has ten or more counts. The chain couples TRBV6-1 to TRBJ2-3; 11 bases fit TRBD2. The CDR3 extends over 14 amino acids. V dropped 7 bases and J dropped 7; count of bases not matched to a gene: 7. Germline V lookup: CDR1 MNHNS, CDR2 SASEGT. The CDR3 spells CASMLLAGAYTQYF. The CDR3 DNA reads TGTGCCAGCATGTTACTAGCGGGGGCGTATACGCAGTATTTT.

V gene TRBV4-1 combines with J gene TRBJ2-3; no clear D gene. Trimming left V 2 bases short and J 2 bases short, with 2 bases between. This CDR3 has 12 residues. Germline V lookup: CDR1 MGHRA, CDR2 YSYEKL. The CDR3 is CASSQTTDTQYF. CDR3 in DNA: TGCGCCAGCAGCCAAACCACAGATACGCAGTATTTT.

CDR3 residues: CAIQKQGSTDTQYF. The CDR3 nucleotides are TGTGCCATCCAGAAACAGGGGAGTACAGATACGCAGTATTTT. This chain connects TRBV10-3 to TRBJ2-3; TRBD1 matches 7 bases. Germline assignment: CDR1 ENHRY and CDR2 SYGVKD. The J segment lost 3 bases and the V segment lost 8 bases, leaving 8 bases of the junction unmatched. The CDR3 loop spans 14 amino acids.

The rearrangement uses TRBV7-2 and TRBJ2-3; D remains unclear. The CDR3 covers 14 residues. V lost 4 bases and J lost 0, with 8 bases in between. Per the germline V gene, CDR1 is SGHTA and CDR2 is FQGNSA. CDR3 DNA sequence: TGTGCCAGCAGCTCCCTTTCAAGCACAGATACGCAGTATTTT. Residues: CASSSLSSTDTQYF.

This clonotype was picked up a small number of times. The gene calls are TRBV7-2 and TRBJ1-6; 7 nucleotides agree with TRBD1. Germline V CDR1 and CDR2: SGHTA, FQGNSA. The CDR3 totals 15 residues. J was trimmed by 10 bases and V by 5 bases; bases with no gene match: 11. The CDR3 reads CASSTNRGMWSPLHF. CDR3 DNA: TGTGCCAGCAGCACCAACAGGGGAATGTGGTCACCCCTCCACTTT.

In regard to this clonotype: Because it lacks the conserved phenylalanine or tryptophan at the end, this CDR3 is likely a read error. This sequence joins TRBV6-8 and TRBJ2-5; D is uncertain. The length of the CDR3 is 14 residues. V was trimmed by 7 bases and J by 1 base, leaving 13 bases between them. Germline V CDR1 and CDR2: MNHGY, SAAAGT. The CDR3 region is CASKIGPTQETQYC. In nucleotides, the CDR3 is TGTGCCAGCAAGATAGGCCCGACCCAAGAGACCCAGTACTGC.

This sequence joins TRBV5-1 and TRBJ2-1; possibly TRBD2 for D (6 bases). Germline CDR1 is SGHRS and CDR2 is YFSETQ. Trimming took 3 bases from V and 7 from J, leaving 14 bases between them. This CDR3 region has 14 residues. For the CDR3, the DNA is TGCGCCAGCAGCTCCCCGGGACTTAATAATGAGCAGTTCTTC. It specifies CASSSPGLNNEQFF.

This clonotype has ten or more counts. The genes are TRBV7-2 and TRBJ2-1, with unresolved D. Trimming took off 5 bases at V and 7 bases at J, with 9 bases between the two ends. CDR1 SGHTA and CDR2 FQGNSA come from the germline V gene. CDR3 length: 12 residues. Written as DNA, the CDR3 is TGTGCCAGCAGCCTACTGATGAATGAGCAGTTCTTC. Its protein product is CASSLLMNEQFF.

The rearrangement links TRBV25-1 to TRBJ2-1; 11 nucleotides line up with TRBD1. This CDR3 spans 16 amino acids. CDR1 MGHDK and CDR2 SYGVNS come from the germline V gene. V lost 3 bases and J lost 3; bases outside the gene matches: 4. The CDR3 reads CASSDPGTGGYNEQFF. The CDR3 region has the DNA TGTGCCAGCAGTGATCCCGGGACAGGGGGCTACAATGAGCAGTTCTTC. Based on the CDR3 plus reference TRBV25-1 and TRBJ2-1, the full variable domain is EADIYQTPRYLVIGTGKKITLECSQTMGHDKMYWYQQDPGMELHLIHYSYGVNSTEKGDLSSESTVSRIRTEHFPLTLESARPSHTSQYLCASSDPGTGGYNEQFFGPGTRLTVL.